The clone carrying this T cell receptor beta chain was detected only a few times. This sample is part of a study of blood T cell repertoires in COVID-19. Across the whole study: Samples of COVID-19 (acute and convalescent) were obtained from the United States, Italy and Spain. From T cells, B-cell-depleted T cells, or PBMCs came the material, which was cDNA or gDNA.

Produced via immunoSEQ multiplex PCR; TCRdb's table is partial and in-frame only. The table shows about 150,000 clones, with 60% to 85% occurring only once. V dropped 4 bases and J dropped 7 bases, with 11 bases sitting between them. The CDR3 consists of 12 residues. Germline V CDR1 and CDR2: GTSNPN, SVGIG (reference sequence). Sequenced sample: peripheral blood. This chain connects TRBV30 to TRBJ1-5; D remains unclear. The sequence came from a man aged 80 or over with acute or convalescent COVID-19. CDR3: CAWNGFGQPQHF. DNA for the CDR3: TGTGCCTGGAACGGGTTCGGGCAGCCCCAGCATTTT.